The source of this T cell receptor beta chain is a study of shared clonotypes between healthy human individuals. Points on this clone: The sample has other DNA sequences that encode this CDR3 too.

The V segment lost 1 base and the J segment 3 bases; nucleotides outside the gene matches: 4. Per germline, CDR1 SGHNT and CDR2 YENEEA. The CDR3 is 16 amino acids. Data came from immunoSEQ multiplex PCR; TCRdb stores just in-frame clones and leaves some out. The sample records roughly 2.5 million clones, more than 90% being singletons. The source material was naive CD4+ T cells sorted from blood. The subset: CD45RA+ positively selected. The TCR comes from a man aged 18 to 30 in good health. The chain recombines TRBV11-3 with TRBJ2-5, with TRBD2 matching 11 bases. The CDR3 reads CASSLGGGLAEETQYF. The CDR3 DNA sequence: TGTGCCAGCAGCTTAGGAGGGGGACTAGCGGAAGAGACCCAGTACTTC.